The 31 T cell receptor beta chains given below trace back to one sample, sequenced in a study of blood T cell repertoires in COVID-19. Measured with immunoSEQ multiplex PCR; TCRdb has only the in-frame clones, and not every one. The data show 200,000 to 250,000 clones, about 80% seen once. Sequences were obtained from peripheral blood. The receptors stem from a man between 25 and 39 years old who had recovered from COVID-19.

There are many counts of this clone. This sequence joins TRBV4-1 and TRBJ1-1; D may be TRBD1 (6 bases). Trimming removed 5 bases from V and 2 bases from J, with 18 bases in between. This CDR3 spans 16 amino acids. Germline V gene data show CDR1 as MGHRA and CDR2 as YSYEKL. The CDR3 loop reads CASSSLPGQFNTEAFF. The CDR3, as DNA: TGCGCCAGCAGCTCACTACCGGGACAATTCAACACTGAAGCTTTCTTT.

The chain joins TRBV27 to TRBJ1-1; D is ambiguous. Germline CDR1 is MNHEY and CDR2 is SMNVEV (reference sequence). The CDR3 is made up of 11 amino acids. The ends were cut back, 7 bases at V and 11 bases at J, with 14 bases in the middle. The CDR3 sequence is CASTEGLSAFF. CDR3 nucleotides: TGTGCCAGCACCGAGGGCCTGTCGGCTTTCTTT.

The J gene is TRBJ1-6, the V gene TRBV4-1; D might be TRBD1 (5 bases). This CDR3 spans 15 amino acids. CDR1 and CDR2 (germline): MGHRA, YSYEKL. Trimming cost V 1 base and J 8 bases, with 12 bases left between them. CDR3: CASSQVGTGDSPLHF. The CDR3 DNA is TGCGCCAGCAGCCAAGTCGGGACTGGGGATTCACCCCTCCACTTT.

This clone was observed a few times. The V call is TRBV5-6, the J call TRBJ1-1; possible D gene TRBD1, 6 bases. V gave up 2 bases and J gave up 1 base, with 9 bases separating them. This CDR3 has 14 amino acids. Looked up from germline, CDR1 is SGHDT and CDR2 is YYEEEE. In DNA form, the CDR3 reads TGTGCCAGCAGCTTCTTGGACAGGAACACTGAAGCTTTCTTT. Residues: CASSFLDRNTEAFF.

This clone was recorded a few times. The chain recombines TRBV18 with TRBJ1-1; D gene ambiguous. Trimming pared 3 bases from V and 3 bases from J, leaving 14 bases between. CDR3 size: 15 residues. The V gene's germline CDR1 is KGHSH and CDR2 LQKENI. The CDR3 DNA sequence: TGTGCCAGCTCACCGCAGTCCGGGAGGGACACTGAAGCTTTCTTT. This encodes CASSPQSGRDTEAFF.

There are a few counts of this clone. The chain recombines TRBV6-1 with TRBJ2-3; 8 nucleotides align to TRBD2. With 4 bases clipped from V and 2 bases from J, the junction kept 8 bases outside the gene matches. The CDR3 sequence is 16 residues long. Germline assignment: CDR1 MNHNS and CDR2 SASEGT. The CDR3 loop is CASSGMSGGATDTQYF. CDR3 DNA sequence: TGTGCCAGCAGTGGGATGTCCGGGGGGGCCACAGATACGCAGTATTTT.

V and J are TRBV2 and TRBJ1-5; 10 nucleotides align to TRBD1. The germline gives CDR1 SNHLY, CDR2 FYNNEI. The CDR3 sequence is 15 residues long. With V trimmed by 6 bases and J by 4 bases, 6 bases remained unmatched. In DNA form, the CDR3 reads TGTGCCAGCAGCATAGACAGGGGGCGTAATCAGCCCCAGCATTTT. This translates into CASSIDRGRNQPQHF.

The CDR3 DNA is TGTGCCAGCAGGGCCGGACAGACTTATGGCTACACCTTC. Its protein product is CASRAGQTYGYTF. The chain carries TRBV28 and TRBJ1-2; perhaps TRBD1 as D (6 bases). The CDR3 spans 13 residues. Germline V CDR1 and CDR2: MDHEN, SYDVKM. V was shortened by 6 bases and J by 5 bases, with 13 bases between the two germline ends.

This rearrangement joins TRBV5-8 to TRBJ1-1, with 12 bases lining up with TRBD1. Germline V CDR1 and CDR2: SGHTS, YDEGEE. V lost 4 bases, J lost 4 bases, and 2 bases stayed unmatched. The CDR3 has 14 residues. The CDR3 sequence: CASSPGQGATEAFF. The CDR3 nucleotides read TGTGCCAGCAGCCCGGGACAGGGGGCCACTGAAGCTTTCTTT.

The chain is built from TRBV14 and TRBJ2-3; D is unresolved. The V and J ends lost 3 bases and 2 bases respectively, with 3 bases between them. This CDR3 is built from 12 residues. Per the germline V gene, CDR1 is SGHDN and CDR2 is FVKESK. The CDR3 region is CASSHLTDTQYF. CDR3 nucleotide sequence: TGTGCCAGCAGCCACCTCACAGATACGCAGTATTTT.

In nucleotides, the CDR3 is TGTGCCAGCAGCGTCGGACAGGGTACCTACGAGCAGTACTTC. This codes for CASSVGQGTYEQYF. The chain links TRBV11-2 to TRBJ2-7; 8 bases map to TRBD1. The germline gives CDR1 SGHAT, CDR2 FQNNGV. The CDR3 runs to 14 residues. V shed 5 bases, J shed 2 bases, and the junction held 5 bases outside the gene matches.

The DNA for the CDR3 is TGTGCCAGCAGCCCCGCCCCGACTAGAAGAGCCGGGGAGCTGTTTTTT. Translating it yields CASSPAPTRRAGELFF. This chain joins TRBV5-5 and TRBJ2-2, with a weak D call TRBD2 (6 bases). The CDR3 spans 16 residues. Germline loops: CDR1 SGHKS, CDR2 YYEKEE (reference sequence). Trimming took 4 bases from V and 6 from J, leaving 19 bases between them.

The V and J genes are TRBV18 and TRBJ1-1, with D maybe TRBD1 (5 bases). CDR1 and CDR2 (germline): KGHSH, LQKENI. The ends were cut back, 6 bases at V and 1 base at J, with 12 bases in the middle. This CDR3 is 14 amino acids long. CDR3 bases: TGTGCCAGCTCGGCGGGACCGTCGAACACTGAAGCTTTCTTT. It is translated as CASSAGPSNTEAFF.

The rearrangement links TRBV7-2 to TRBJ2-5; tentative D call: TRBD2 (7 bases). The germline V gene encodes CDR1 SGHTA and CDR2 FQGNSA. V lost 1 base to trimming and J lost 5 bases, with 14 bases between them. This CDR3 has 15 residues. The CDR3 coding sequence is TGTGCCAGCAGCTTAGGGGCTGGGGGGGGCGAGACCCAGTACTTC. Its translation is CASSLGAGGGETQYF.

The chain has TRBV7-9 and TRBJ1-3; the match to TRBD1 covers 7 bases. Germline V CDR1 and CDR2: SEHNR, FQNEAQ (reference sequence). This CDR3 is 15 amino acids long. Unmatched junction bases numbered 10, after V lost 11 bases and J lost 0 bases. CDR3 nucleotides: TGTGCCGGCGAGACAGGGAGCCACTCTGGAAACACCATATATTTT. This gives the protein CAGETGSHSGNTIYF. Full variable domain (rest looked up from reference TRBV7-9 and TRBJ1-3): DTGVSQNPRHKITKRGQNVTFRCDPISEHNRLYWYRQTLGQGPEFLTYFQNEAQLEKSRLLSDRFSAERPKGSFSTLEIQRTEQGDSAMYLCAGETGSHSGNTIYFGEGSWLTVV.

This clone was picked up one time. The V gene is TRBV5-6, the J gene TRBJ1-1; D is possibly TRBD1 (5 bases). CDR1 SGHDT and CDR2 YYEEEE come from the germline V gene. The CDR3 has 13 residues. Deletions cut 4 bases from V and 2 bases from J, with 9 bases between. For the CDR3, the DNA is TGTGCCAGCAGCGCGGGGGGAAACACTGAAGCTTTCTTT. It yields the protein CASSAGGNTEAFF.

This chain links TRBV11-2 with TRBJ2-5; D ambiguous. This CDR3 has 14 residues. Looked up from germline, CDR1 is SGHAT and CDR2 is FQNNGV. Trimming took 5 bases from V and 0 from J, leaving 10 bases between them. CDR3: CASSPEKYQETQYF. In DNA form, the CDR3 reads TGTGCCAGCAGCCCCGAGAAGTACCAAGAGACCCAGTACTTC.

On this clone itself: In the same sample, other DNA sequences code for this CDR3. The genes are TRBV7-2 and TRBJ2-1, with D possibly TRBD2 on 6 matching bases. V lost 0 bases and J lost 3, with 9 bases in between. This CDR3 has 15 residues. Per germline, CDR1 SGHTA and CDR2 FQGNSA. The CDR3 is CASSLAGGIYNEQFF. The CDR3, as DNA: TGTGCCAGCAGCTTAGCTGGGGGGATCTACAATGAGCAGTTCTTC.

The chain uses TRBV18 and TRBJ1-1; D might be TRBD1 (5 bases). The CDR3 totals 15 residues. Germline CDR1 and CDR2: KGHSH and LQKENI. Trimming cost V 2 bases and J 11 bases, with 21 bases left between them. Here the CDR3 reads CASSPYQEGVLKAFF. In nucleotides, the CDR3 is TGTGCCAGCTCACCATACCAGGAAGGGGTTCTCAAGGCTTTCTTT.

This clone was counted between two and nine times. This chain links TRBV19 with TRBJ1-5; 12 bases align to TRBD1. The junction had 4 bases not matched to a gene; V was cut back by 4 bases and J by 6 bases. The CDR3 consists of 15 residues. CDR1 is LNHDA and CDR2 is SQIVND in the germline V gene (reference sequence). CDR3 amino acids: CASSRGQGAIQPQHF. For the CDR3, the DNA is TGTGCCAGTAGTAGGGGACAGGGGGCGATTCAGCCCCAGCATTTT.

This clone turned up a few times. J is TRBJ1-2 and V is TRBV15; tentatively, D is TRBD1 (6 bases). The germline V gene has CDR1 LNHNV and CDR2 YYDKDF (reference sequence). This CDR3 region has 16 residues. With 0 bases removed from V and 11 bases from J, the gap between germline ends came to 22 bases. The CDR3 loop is CATSRERSLGHLAYTF. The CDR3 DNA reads TGTGCCACCAGCAGAGAGAGGTCGTTGGGACACCTGGCGTACACCTTC.

In DNA, the CDR3 is TGTGCCAGCAGCCAAGGACAGGGGTACAATCAGCCCCAGCATTTT. Translated, it gives CASSQGQGYNQPQHF. The chain is built from TRBV3-1 (or the pseudogene TRBV3-2) and TRBJ1-5, with 8 bases fitting TRBD1. Germline V gene sequence: CDR1 LGHDT, CDR2 YNNKEL (reference sequence). V gave up 1 base and J gave up 3 bases; unmatched junction bases: 2. CDR3 size: 15 residues.

In nucleotides, the CDR3 is TGTGCCAGCAGAGGGACAGGGGGCGCGGGCACTGAAGCTTTCTTT. This encodes CASRGTGGAGTEAFF. The V gene is TRBV28, the J gene TRBJ1-1; 12 nucleotides align to TRBD1. The V gene's germline CDR1 is MDHEN and CDR2 SYDVKM. The CDR3 has 15 residues. J was trimmed by 4 bases and V by 6 bases; bases with no gene match: 6.

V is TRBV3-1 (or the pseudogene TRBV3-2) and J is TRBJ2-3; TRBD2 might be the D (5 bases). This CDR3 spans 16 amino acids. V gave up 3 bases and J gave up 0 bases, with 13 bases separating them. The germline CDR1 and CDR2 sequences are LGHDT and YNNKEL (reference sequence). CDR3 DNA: TGTGCCAGCAGCCATGACGAGCGGTATAGCACAGATACGCAGTATTTT. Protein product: CASSHDERYSTDTQYF.

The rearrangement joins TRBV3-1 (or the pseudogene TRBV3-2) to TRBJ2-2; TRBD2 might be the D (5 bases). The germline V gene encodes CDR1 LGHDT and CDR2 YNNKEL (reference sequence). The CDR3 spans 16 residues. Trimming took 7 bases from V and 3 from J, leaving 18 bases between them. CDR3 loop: CASTQVGGMYTGELFF. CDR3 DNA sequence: TGTGCCAGCACCCAGGTAGGAGGAATGTACACCGGGGAGCTGTTTTTT.

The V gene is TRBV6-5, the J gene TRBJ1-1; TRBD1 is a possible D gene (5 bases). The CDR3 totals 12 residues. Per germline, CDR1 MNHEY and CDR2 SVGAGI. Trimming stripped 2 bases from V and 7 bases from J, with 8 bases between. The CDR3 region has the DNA TGTGCCAGCAGTTACGGGAGGGGTGAAGCTTTCTTT. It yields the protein CASSYGRGEAFF.

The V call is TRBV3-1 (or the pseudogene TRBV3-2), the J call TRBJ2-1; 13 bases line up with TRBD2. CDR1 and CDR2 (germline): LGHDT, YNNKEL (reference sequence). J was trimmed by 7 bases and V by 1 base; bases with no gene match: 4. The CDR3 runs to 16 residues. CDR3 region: CASSQGWTSGGNEQFF. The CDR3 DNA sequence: TGTGCCAGCAGCCAAGGGTGGACTAGCGGGGGTAATGAGCAGTTCTTC.

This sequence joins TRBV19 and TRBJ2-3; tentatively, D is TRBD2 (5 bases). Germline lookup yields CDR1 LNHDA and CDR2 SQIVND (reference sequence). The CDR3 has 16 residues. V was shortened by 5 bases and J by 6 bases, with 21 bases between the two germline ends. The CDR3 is CASSGPGLSWEDTQYF. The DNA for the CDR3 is TGTGCCAGTAGTGGACCGGGTCTCAGTTGGGAGGATACGCAGTATTTT.

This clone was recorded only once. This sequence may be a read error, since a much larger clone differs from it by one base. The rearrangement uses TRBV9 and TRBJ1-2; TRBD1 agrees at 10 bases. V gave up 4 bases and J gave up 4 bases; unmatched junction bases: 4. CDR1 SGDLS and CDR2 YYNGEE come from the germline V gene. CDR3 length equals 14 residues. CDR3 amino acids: CASSIGQGGYGYTF. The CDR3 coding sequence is TGTGCCAGCAGCATAGGACAGGGGGGCTATGGCTACACCTTC.

CDR3 protein: CASTRQPYGYTF. For the CDR3, the DNA is TGTGCCAGCACCAGACAGCCTTATGGCTACACCTTC. V gene TRBV2 combines with J gene TRBJ1-2, with D possibly being TRBD1 (5 bases). Germline lookup yields CDR1 SNHLY and CDR2 FYNNEI. The CDR3 has 12 amino acids. V was shortened by 7 bases and J by 5 bases, with 11 bases between the two germline ends.

The CDR3 loop is CASSQGTGNNSPLHF. In DNA, the CDR3 is TGTGCCAGCTCCCAAGGCACAGGGAATAATTCACCCCTCCACTTT. The chain is built from TRBV18 and TRBJ1-6; D possibly corresponds to TRBD1 (6 bases). The CDR3 length is 15 residues. With 6 bases removed from V and 5 bases from J, the gap between germline ends came to 14 bases. Germline assignment: CDR1 KGHSH and CDR2 LQKENI.